A single sample is the source of the 15 T cell receptor beta chains below, sequenced in a study of cytotoxic CD8 clonotypes in ibrutinib-treated CLL. Clones were read by immunoSEQ multiplex PCR, and TCRdb kept only the in-frame ones, dropping some. The table lists 250,000 or so clones, around three quarters of them singletons. The sequencing here drew on PBMCs, taken after 24 months of ibrutinib treatment. All receptors derive from a human donor with chronic lymphocytic leukemia.

V usage is TRBV30 and J usage is TRBJ2-3; 14 nucleotides match TRBD2. Unmatched junction bases numbered 4, after V lost 5 bases and J lost 3 bases. The CDR3 length is 15 residues. Germline V gene data show CDR1 as GTSNPN and CDR2 as SVGIG (reference sequence). Here the CDR3 DNA reads TGTGCCTGGGAGGGACTAGCGGGAGAGACAGATACGCAGTATTTT. Amino acids: CAWEGLAGETDTQYF. Full variable domain (missing parts from reference TRBV30 and TRBJ2-3): SQTIHQWPATLVQPVGSPLSLECTVEGTSNPNLYWYRQAAGRGLQLLFYSVGIGQISSEVPQNLSASRPQDRQFILSSKKLLLSDSGFYLCAWEGLAGETDTQYFGPGTRLTVL.

V is TRBV7-3 and J is TRBJ2-3; perhaps TRBD2 as D (5 bases). With 7 bases removed from V and 6 bases from J, the gap between germline ends came to 14 bases. The CDR3 has 13 residues. The germline V gene has CDR1 SGHTA and CDR2 FQGTGA. CDR3 bases: TGTGCCAGCACCGCACCGGGGAAGGATACGCAGTATTTT. Translation gives CASTAPGKDTQYF. Looking up the rest from reference TRBV7-3 and TRBJ2-3 gives the full variable domain: GAGVSQTPSNKVTEKGKYVELRCDPISGHTALYWYRQSLGQGPEFLIYFQGTGAADDSGLPNDRFFAVRPEGSVSTLKIQRTERGDSAVYLCASTAPGKDTQYFGPGTRLTVL.

The gene calls are TRBV9 and TRBJ1-4; weak D call: TRBD1 (6 bases). The CDR3 has 14 amino acids. V lost 4 bases and J lost 2, with 9 bases in between. In germline, CDR1 is SGDLS, CDR2 YYNGEE. The CDR3 bases are TGTGCCAGCAGCCCCGGACAGACTAATGAAAAACTGTTTTTT. It specifies CASSPGQTNEKLFF.

This chain links TRBV19 with TRBJ1-2; a weak D match, TRBD1 (5 bases). Germline V CDR1 and CDR2: LNHDA, SQIVND (reference sequence). The V end lost 7 bases, the J end lost 2 bases, and 20 bases lay between the germline ends. The CDR3 has 16 amino acids. DNA of the CDR3: TGTGCCAGTATTCCAGGACATCAAAAGGGGAACTATGGCTACACCTTC. Translation gives CASIPGHQKGNYGYTF.

By frequency in the sample, this clone is medium-sized. The chain employs TRBV28 and TRBJ2-7, with TRBD1 as a possible D gene (5 bases). The CDR3 extends over 16 amino acids. Germline CDR1 is MDHEN and CDR2 is SYDVKM. Trimming took 6 bases from V and 0 from J, leaving 18 bases between them. The CDR3 loop is CASSPLDILPSYEQYF. CDR3 nucleotide sequence: TGTGCCAGCAGCCCCCTGGACATTTTGCCCTCCTACGAGCAGTACTTC.

This clone was seen a few times. The chain recombines TRBV10-3 with TRBJ1-4; D unclear. CDR1 is ENHRY and CDR2 is SYGVKD in the germline V gene. This CDR3 spans 14 amino acids. Between the trimmed V and J ends, which lost 6 bases and 5 bases, there was a span of 13 bases. The CDR3 DNA sequence: TGTGCCATCAGCGGACCGGGTTCGAATGAAAAACTGTTTTTT. It yields the protein CAISGPGSNEKLFF.

The chain links TRBV19 to TRBJ2-7; 8 bases are a match to TRBD2. In germline, CDR1 is LNHDA, CDR2 SQIVND (reference sequence). V lost 3 bases and J lost 2; bases outside the gene matches: 6. This CDR3 is built from 15 residues. CDR3 in amino acids: CASSIPSGGTYEQYF. The CDR3 region has the DNA TGTGCCAGTAGTATTCCCAGCGGGGGCACCTACGAGCAGTACTTC. Full variable domain (rest looked up from reference TRBV19 and TRBJ2-7): DGGITQSPKYLFRKEGQNVTLSCEQNLNHDAMYWYRQDPGQGLRLIYYSQIVNDFQKGDIAEGYSVSREKKESFPLTVTSAQKNPTAFYLCASSIPSGGTYEQYFGPGTRLTVT.

This sequence joins TRBV5-1 and TRBJ2-5; the match to TRBD1 covers 10 bases. Germline CDR1 SGHRS, CDR2 YFSETQ. Trimming at V came to 6 bases and at J to 4 bases, leaving 3 bases not matched to a gene. CDR3 length equals 13 residues. This chain's CDR3 is CASTTGGSETQYF. CDR3 nucleotides: TGCGCCAGCACGACAGGGGGCTCAGAGACCCAGTACTTC.

The rearrangement links TRBV7-9 to TRBJ2-5, with D hard to call. This CDR3 comprises 15 residues. Per the germline V gene, CDR1 is SEHNR and CDR2 is FQNEAQ (reference sequence). V was pared by 0 bases and J by 0 bases, with 8 bases between. The CDR3 spells CASSLAGEDQETQYF. CDR3 coding DNA: TGTGCCAGCAGCTTAGCAGGAGAGGACCAAGAGACCCAGTACTTC. The full variable domain, in which reference TRBV7-9 and TRBJ2-5 provide the parts outside the CDR3, is DTGVSQNPRHKITKRGQNVTFRCDPISEHNRLYWYRQTLGQGPEFLTYFQNEAQLEKSRLLSDRFSAERPKGSFSTLEIQRTEQGDSAMYLCASSLAGEDQETQYFGPGTRLLVL.

V is TRBV28 and J is TRBJ2-4; D gene uncertain. Germline CDR1 MDHEN, CDR2 SYDVKM. Trimming took 3 bases from V and 0 from J, leaving 6 bases between them. CDR3 length: 14 amino acids. The CDR3 DNA follows: TGTGCCAGCAGTTTTTGGCTAGCCAAAAACATTCAGTACTTC. Protein sequence: CASSFWLAKNIQYF.

This rearrangement joins TRBV7-2 to TRBJ2-7; D not certain. This CDR3 contains 12 residues. V lost 5 bases and J 4 bases, leaving 9 bases between the germline ends. Germline V gives CDR1 SGHTA, CDR2 FQGNSA. The CDR3 reads CASSVTQYEQYF. As DNA, the CDR3 is TGTGCCAGCAGCGTCACGCAATACGAGCAGTACTTC.

The chain combines TRBV6-5 with TRBJ1-2; TRBD1 matches 10 bases. The CDR3 has 13 amino acids. Germline values: CDR1 MNHEY, CDR2 SVGAGI. V lost 7 bases and J lost 8; bases outside the gene matches: 7. The CDR3 DNA sequence: TGTGCCAGCAACCTCGACAGGGGGCGCGGCTACACCTTC. It yields the protein CASNLDRGRGYTF.

The rearrangement links TRBV29-1 to TRBJ2-2, with 11 bases identical to TRBD1. The CDR3 is made up of 14 amino acids. V gave up 4 bases and J gave up 5 bases; unmatched junction bases: 3. The germline CDR1 and CDR2 sequences are SQVTM and ANQGSEA. CDR3 amino acids: CSVVRDRGTGELFF. CDR3 bases: TGCAGCGTTGTTAGGGACAGGGGGACCGGGGAGCTGTTTTTT.

The sample holds a few counts of this clone. The chain joins TRBV15 to TRBJ1-5; perhaps TRBD1 as D (5 bases). The ends were cut back, 5 bases at V and 6 bases at J, with 20 bases in the middle. The CDR3 runs 16 residues. Germline CDR1 reads LNHNV; CDR2 reads YYDKDF (reference sequence). CDR3 residues: CATSGGAPGDGQPQHF. Here the CDR3 DNA reads TGTGCCACCAGCGGAGGGGCCCCAGGAGACGGTCAGCCCCAGCATTTT.

The V call is TRBV6-5, the J call TRBJ2-1; 8 bases are shared with TRBD1. The CDR3 extends over 13 amino acids. V shed 7 bases and J 8 bases; nucleotides not matched to a gene: 7. Germline V gene sequence: CDR1 MNHEY, CDR2 SVGAGI. CDR3 in DNA: TGTGCCAGCACCACGGACAGGGCGCATGAGCAGTTCTTC. As protein: CASTTDRAHEQFF.